These 20 T cell receptor beta chains share one sample of origin, sequenced in a study of blood T cells in healthy people across ages. The authors ran a second PCR of 7 to 11 cycles using a sample-barcoded 5' primer and a J-beta primer mix. TCRdb itself ran the 5' RACE reads through MiXCR, one entry per CDR3 protein. There are about 500,000 distinct CDR3 sequences in the sample; more than 20% occur only once, and approximately 8.7% lies in the top ten. The data also belong to a second study, concerning T cells of mothers and their children.

Material for sequencing was blood. The receptor source for this set is a boy aged 10-17 years in good health.

V gene TRBV28 combines with J gene TRBJ1-1, with D possibly being TRBD1 (6 bases). V shed 5 bases and J shed 1 base, with 20 bases lying between them. The CDR3 sequence is 17 residues long. Germline V gene sequence: CDR1 MDHEN, CDR2 SYDVKM. This CDR3 is CASSPERGSRENTEAFF. The CDR3 coding sequence is TGTGCCAGCAGTCCTGAAAGGGGGTCTCGGGAGAACACTGAAGCTTTCTTT.

Here the CDR3 DNA reads TGCGCCAGCAGCCAAGTGGGAGCGGGAGAGACCCAGTACTTC. This codes for CASSQVGAGETQYF. J is TRBJ2-5 and V is TRBV4-1, with D possibly being TRBD2 (6 bases). From germline, CDR1 is MGHRA and CDR2 YSYEKL. CDR3 size: 14 residues. V dropped 1 base and J dropped 4 bases, with 10 bases sitting between them.

This clonotype was seen only a few times. CDR3 in amino acids: CASSSRTAASGNTIYF. CDR3 DNA: TGTGCCAGCAGCTCACGGACGGCCGCCTCTGGAAACACCATATATTTT. V usage is TRBV7-6 and J usage is TRBJ1-3; D is ambiguous. Germline CDR1 SGHVS, CDR2 FNYEAQ. This CDR3 region has 16 residues. Between the trimmed V and J ends, which lost 4 bases and 0 bases, there was a span of 13 bases. The entire variable domain, with the rest obtained from reference TRBV7-6 and TRBJ1-3, is as follows: GAGVSQSPRYKVTKRGQDVALRCDPISGHVSLYWYRQALGQGPEFLTYFNYEAQQDKSGLPNDRFSAERPEGSISTLTIQRTEQRDSAMYRCASSSRTAASGNTIYFGEGSWLTVV.

This clonotype was counted a few times. Given the absence of the conserved phenylalanine or tryptophan at the CDR3 end, a read error is likely. V usage is TRBV4-1 and J usage is TRBJ2-3; unclear D gene. V gave up 2 bases and J gave up 2 bases, with 2 bases separating them. The CDR3 spans 12 residues. Per germline, CDR1 MGHRA and CDR2 YSYEKL. CDR3 residues: CASSQPTDTQYV. The CDR3 bases are TGCGCCAGCAGCCAACCCACAGATACGCAGTATGTT.

This chain links TRBV4-3 with TRBJ1-1; D remains ambiguous. Trimming stripped 2 bases from V and 3 bases from J, with 10 bases between. The length of the CDR3 is 14 residues. Per germline, CDR1 LGHNA and CDR2 YSLEER. The CDR3, as DNA: TGCGCCAGCAGCCAACGTGGAAGGGACACTGAAGCTTTCTTT. It yields the protein CASSQRGRDTEAFF.

This clonotype was picked up a small number of times. The CDR3 spells CASKQTGYLYEQYF. The CDR3 nucleotides read TGTGCCAGCAAACAAACAGGGTATCTCTACGAGCAGTACTTC. The V and J genes are TRBV27 and TRBJ2-7; maybe TRBD1 (6 bases). Germline-derived CDR1 and CDR2 are MNHEY and SMNVEV (reference sequence). Trimming removed 7 bases at V and 3 bases at J, with 16 bases between. The CDR3 length is 14 residues.

The table lists this clonotype with a few counts. The V and J genes are TRBV5-6 and TRBJ1-2; 8 nucleotides align to TRBD1. J lost 7 bases, V lost 4 bases, and 3 bases had no gene match. The CDR3 covers 12 residues. Per the germline V gene, CDR1 is SGHDT and CDR2 is YYEEEE. The CDR3 reads CASSMTGVGYTF. CDR3 nucleotide sequence: TGTGCCAGCAGCATGACAGGGGTTGGCTACACCTTC.

A single count supports this clonotype. Being one base from a much bigger clone, this may be a read error. The chain uses TRBV6-1 and TRBJ2-5, with 9 nucleotides matching TRBD1. There are 16 residues in the CDR3. The germline V gene encodes CDR1 MNHNS and CDR2 SASEGT. V gave up 4 bases and J gave up 4 bases; unmatched junction bases: 10. CDR3 protein: CASSVANRGRRETQYF. The CDR3 nucleotides are TGTGCCAGCAGTGTAGCCAACAGGGGGCGGCGAGAGACCCAGTACTTC.

This clonotype was seen a handful of times. The chain employs TRBV18 and TRBJ1-1, with TRBD1 as a possible D gene (6 bases). Germline V gene lookup returns CDR1 KGHSH and CDR2 LQKENI. The CDR3 is 14 residues long. V lost 1 base, J lost 0 bases, and 6 bases lay in between. In DNA, the CDR3 is TGTGCCAGCTCACCACAGGGGGTGAACACTGAAGCTTTCTTT. It yields the protein CASSPQGVNTEAFF.

In this sample, this clonotype turned up a few times. J is TRBJ1-5 and V is TRBV5-1; 12 bases line up with TRBD1. CDR1 is SGHRS, CDR2 YFSETQ, per germline. J lost 6 bases, V lost 4 bases, and 5 bases had no gene match. The CDR3 spans 15 residues. The CDR3, as DNA: TGCGCCAGCAGCAAGGGGACAGGGGGCTTTCAGCCCCAGCATTTT. Translation: CASSKGTGGFQPQHF.

This clonotype has more than one count but fewer than ten. The chain has TRBV5-5 and TRBJ1-5, with D maybe TRBD1 (5 bases). From germline, CDR1 is SGHKS and CDR2 YYEKEE (reference sequence). The CDR3 has 18 residues. Trimming shortened V by 1 base and J by 0 bases, and 17 bases separated the two germline ends. The DNA of the CDR3 is TGTGCCAGCAGCTTGTCATGGGGGAGGGCAGTTAGCAATCAGCCCCAGCATTTT. Amino acid sequence: CASSLSWGRAVSNQPQHF.

The V and J genes are TRBV6-2 or TRBV6-3 and TRBJ1-2, with D maybe TRBD1 (5 bases). CDR1 is MNHEY and CDR2 is SVGEGT in the germline V gene. The CDR3 runs 13 residues. The ends were cut back, 2 bases at V and 4 bases at J, with 8 bases in the middle. The CDR3 DNA reads TGTGCCAGCAGTTACCAGGGATTCTATGGCTACACCTTC. This gives the protein CASSYQGFYGYTF.

Only a few counts were recorded for this clonotype. The chain has TRBV20-1 and TRBJ2-5, with TRBD2 matching over 12 bases. The CDR3 has 15 amino acids. Germline values: CDR1 DFQATT, CDR2 SNEGSKA (reference sequence). The ends lost 1 base at V and 7 bases at J; junction bases unmatched: 7. CDR3 residues: CSARGLAGDSGTQYF. In nucleotides, the CDR3 is TGCAGTGCTAGAGGACTAGCGGGGGACTCAGGGACCCAGTACTTC.

V gene TRBV4-3 combines with J gene TRBJ2-7; D ambiguous. This CDR3 is 13 amino acids long. CDR1 LGHNA and CDR2 YSLEER come from the germline V gene. Trimming stripped 1 base from V and 6 bases from J, with 10 bases between. The CDR3 coding sequence is TGCGCCAGCAGCCAAGGAAATCGATGCGAGCAGTACTTC. Translating it yields CASSQGNRCEQYF.

The chain couples TRBV27 to TRBJ1-6; D is possibly TRBD1 (5 bases). This CDR3 is built from 15 residues. Germline lookup yields CDR1 MNHEY and CDR2 SMNVEV (reference sequence). Trimming removed 5 bases from V and 6 bases from J, with 14 bases in between. CDR3 nucleotide sequence: TGTGCCAGCAGTCCGGGACTGAGGGCTAATTCACCCCTCCACTTT. The encoded protein is CASSPGLRANSPLHF.

In its sample, this clonotype was seen many times. The chain recombines TRBV5-1 with TRBJ2-5; D perhaps matches TRBD1 (5 bases). Trimming took 4 bases from V and 1 from J, leaving 14 bases between them. The V gene's germline CDR1 is SGHRS and CDR2 YFSETQ. The CDR3 totals 15 residues. The CDR3 region is CASSLGGAGQETQYF. The CDR3 nucleotides read TGCGCCAGCAGCCTCGGTGGGGCAGGCCAAGAGACCCAGTACTTC.

This clonotype was seen more than once but under ten times. The J gene is TRBJ2-7, the V gene TRBV15, with D unresolved. Trimming took 0 bases from V and 3 from J, leaving 6 bases between them. This CDR3 region has 13 residues. Per the germline V gene, CDR1 is LNHNV and CDR2 is YYDKDF (reference sequence). The CDR3 is CATSRDPGYEQYF. CDR3 DNA: TGTGCCACCAGCAGAGACCCGGGCTACGAGCAGTACTTC.

The DNA for the CDR3 is TGCAGTGCTAGAGGACGAGACAGGGTCTACGAGCAGTACTTC. This sequence encodes CSARGRDRVYEQYF. The J gene is TRBJ2-7, the V gene TRBV20-1; 7 bases line up with TRBD1. Germline CDR1 reads DFQATT; CDR2 reads SNEGSKA (reference sequence). Germline trimming cut 1 base from V and 3 bases from J; bases unmatched to any gene: 6. The CDR3 loop spans 14 amino acids.

This chain uses TRBV27 with TRBJ1-2, with a weak D call TRBD1 (6 bases). Germline V gene data show CDR1 as MNHEY and CDR2 as SMNVEV (reference sequence). The CDR3 spans 15 residues. The germline V and J ends were trimmed by 1 base and 11 bases, with 20 bases remaining between them. The CDR3 region has the DNA TGTGCCAGCAGTTTATTAGGTGACAGGAAAGAAGTTTACACCTTC. This translates into CASSLLGDRKEVYTF.

The table lists this clonotype with a few counts. The genes are TRBV7-2 and TRBJ2-5, with TRBD1 matching over 10 bases. The DNA end is more similar to TRBJ2-1, so the J call may be wrong. This CDR3 spans 14 amino acids. CDR1 SGHTA and CDR2 FQGNSA come from the germline V gene. The CDR3: CASSTRTGGQEQFF. Here the CDR3 DNA reads TGTGCCAGCAGCACCCGGACAGGGGGACAGGAGCAGTTCTTC.